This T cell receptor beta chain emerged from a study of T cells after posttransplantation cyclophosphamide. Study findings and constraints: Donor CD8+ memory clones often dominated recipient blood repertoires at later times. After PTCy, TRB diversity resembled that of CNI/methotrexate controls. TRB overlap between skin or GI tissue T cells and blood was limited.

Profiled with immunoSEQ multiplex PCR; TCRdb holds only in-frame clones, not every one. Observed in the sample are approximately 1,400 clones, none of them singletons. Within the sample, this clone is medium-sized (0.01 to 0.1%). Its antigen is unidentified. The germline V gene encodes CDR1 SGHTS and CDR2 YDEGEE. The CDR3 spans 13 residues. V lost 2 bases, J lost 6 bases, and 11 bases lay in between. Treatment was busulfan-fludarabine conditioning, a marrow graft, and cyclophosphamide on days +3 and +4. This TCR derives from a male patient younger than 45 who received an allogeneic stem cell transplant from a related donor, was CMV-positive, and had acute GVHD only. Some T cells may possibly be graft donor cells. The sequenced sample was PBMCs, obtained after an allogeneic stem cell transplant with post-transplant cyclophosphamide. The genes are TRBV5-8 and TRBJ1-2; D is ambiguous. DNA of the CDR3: TGTGCCAGCAGCTTTACCCAGGTCAATGGCTACACCTTC. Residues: CASSFTQVNGYTF.